This T cell receptor beta chain was observed in a study of T cells after yellow fever vaccination. Across the whole study: Fractions of low cell number were prepared using SMART-Seq v4 Ultra Low Input.

TCRdb reanalysed the 5' RACE reads using MiXCR and keeps one entry per CDR3 protein. The top ten clones hold 1.1% of a sample with 200,000 to 300,000 distinct CDR3 sequences, roughly 6.3% of them seen once. V trimming: 2 bases; J trimming: 7 bases; junction bases outside the gene matches: 3. The CDR3 spans 14 residues. CDR1 and CDR2 (germline): SEHNR, FQNEAQ (reference sequence). The TCR was taken from a man under 40 who received the YFV17D yellow fever vaccine. Sequencing was performed on CD4+ T cells sorted from PBMCs, taken on the day of the yellow fever booster vaccination. The rearrangement links TRBV7-9 to TRBJ1-4; 8 bases match TRBD1. The CDR3 loop reads CASSLSTGGEKLFF. In DNA form, the CDR3 reads TGTGCCAGCAGCTTAAGCACAGGGGGTGAAAAACTGTTTTTT.